This T cell receptor (beta chain) was identified during a study of response to subunit inactivated influenza vaccine. Study-level findings and limits: The study's authors posited that every seasonal influenza vaccination enlists few new T cells.

The CDR3 contains 16 residues. Unmatched junction bases numbered 14, after V lost 5 bases and J lost 6 bases. In its sample, this clonotype was seen a few times. Its antigen remains unidentified. TCRdb itself ran the RT-PCR reads through MiXCR, one entry per CDR3 protein. The sample consists of roughly 670,000 distinct CDR3 sequences, 14% of them appearing once. This material consisted of PBMCs from blood, taken 14 to 15 days before vaccination. This TCR came from a man in his forties or fifties who received an inactivated influenza vaccine. The genes are TRBV12-3 or TRBV12-4 and TRBJ2-3; 7 bases align to TRBD2. The CDR3 is CASSPQIGLVGDTQYF. CDR3 coding DNA: TGTGCCAGCAGTCCCCAGATCGGACTAGTTGGGGATACGCAGTATTTT.